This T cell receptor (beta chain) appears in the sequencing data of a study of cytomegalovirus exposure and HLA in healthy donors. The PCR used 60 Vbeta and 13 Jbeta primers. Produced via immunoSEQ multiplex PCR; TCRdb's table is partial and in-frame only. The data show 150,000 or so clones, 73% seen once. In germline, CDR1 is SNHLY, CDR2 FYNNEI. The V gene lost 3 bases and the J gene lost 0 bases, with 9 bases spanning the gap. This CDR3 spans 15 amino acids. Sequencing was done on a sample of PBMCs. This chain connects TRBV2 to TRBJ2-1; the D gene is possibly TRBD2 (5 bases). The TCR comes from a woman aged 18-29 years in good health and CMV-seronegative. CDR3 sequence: CASSDKAASYNEQFF. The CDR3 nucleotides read TGTGCCAGCAGTGATAAAGCGGCCTCCTACAATGAGCAGTTCTTC.